This TCR beta chain was sequenced during a study of blood T cell repertoires in COVID-19. Looking at the study overall: T cells, B-cell-depleted T cells, or PBMCs supplied cDNA or gDNA.

The CDR3 is 15 residues long. CDR1 is SGHNT and CDR2 is YYREEE in the germline V gene (reference sequence). The V gene end was trimmed by 6 bases and the J gene end by 5 bases; junction bases not matched to a gene: 11. This table comes from immunoSEQ multiplex PCR, and its TCRdb copy is limited to in-frame clones, with some not included. The table records 200,000 to 300,000 clones, roughly 86% of them present only once. The sequence was collected from a human donor in a cohort sampled during active COVID-19. The V call is TRBV5-4, the J call TRBJ2-5; 9 positions agree with TRBD2. Sequences were obtained from peripheral blood. CDR3 nucleotides: TGTGCCAGCAAGAGTGCGGCGGGGGGGCCGGAGACCCAGTACTTC. This codes for CASKSAAGGPETQYF.